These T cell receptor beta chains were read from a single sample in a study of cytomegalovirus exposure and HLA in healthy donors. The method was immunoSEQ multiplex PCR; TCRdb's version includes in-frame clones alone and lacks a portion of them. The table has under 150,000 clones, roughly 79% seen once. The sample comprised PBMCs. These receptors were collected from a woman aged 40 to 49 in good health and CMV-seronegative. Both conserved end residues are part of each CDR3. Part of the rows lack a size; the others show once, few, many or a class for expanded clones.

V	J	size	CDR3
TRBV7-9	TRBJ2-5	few	CASSRLEGAMQTQYF
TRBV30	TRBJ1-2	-	CAWSVRKGVGYTF
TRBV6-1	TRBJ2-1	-	CASSEGQEREQFF
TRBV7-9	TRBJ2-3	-	CASSLEQVVMRYF
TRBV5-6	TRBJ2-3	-	CASSVDRGRVTDTQYF
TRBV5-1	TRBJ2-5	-	CASSLGDFKGQYF
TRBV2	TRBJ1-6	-	CASSKGEGSPLHF
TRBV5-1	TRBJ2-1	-	CASKLRAEYNEQFF
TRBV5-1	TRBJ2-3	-	CASSLGGGGAGTDTQYF
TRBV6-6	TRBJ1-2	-	CASSYEGGYGYTF
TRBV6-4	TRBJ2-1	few	CASSAETGSVDEQFF
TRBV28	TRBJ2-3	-	CASSQANLDTQYF
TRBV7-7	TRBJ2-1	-	CASSLNPLLEEQFF
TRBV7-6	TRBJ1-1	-	CASSFRDMNTEAFF
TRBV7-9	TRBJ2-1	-	CASRASGSSYNEQFF
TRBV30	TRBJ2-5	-	CAWKRPGGGETQYF
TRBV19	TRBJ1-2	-	CASSMVPGRGASYTF
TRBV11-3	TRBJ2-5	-	CASSSGTSGRRETQYF
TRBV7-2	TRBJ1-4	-	CASSLAGLPNEKLFF
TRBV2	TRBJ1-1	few	CASSVENTEAFF
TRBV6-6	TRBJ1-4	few	CASRPPGANEKLFF
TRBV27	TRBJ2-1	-	CASSLVAPGLAVPSSYNEQFF
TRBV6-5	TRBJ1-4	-	CASRPAGTGNEKLFF
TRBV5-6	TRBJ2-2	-	CASSSPGQGTGELFF
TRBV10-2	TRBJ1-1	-	CASSESRDTSEAFF
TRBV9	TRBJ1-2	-	CASSVGGGSGYTF
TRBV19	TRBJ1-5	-	CASSMSRYDQPQHF
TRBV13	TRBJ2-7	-	CASSLSRAGGSHEQYF
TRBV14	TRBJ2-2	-	CASSQAIVTTRELFF
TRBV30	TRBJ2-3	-	CAWDSGADTQYF
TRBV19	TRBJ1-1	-	CASIGWGQGASGSAEAFF
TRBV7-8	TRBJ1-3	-	CASSDSQGRYSGNTIYF
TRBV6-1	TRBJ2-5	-	CASTSGGPGETQYF
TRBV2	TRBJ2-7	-	CASRRAGDYEQYF
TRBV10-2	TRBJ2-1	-	CASSATLYNEQFF
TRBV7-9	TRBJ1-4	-	CASRSGGEEKLFF
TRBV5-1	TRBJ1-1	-	CASSWGDRLNTEAFF
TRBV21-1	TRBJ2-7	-	CASSKGKGSSYEQYF
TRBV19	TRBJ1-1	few	CASSPTVNTEAFF
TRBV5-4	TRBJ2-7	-	CASIPENSFEQYF
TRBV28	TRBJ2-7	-	CASGQPSDEQYF
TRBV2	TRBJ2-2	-	CASAPGQGYTGELFF
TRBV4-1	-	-	CASSDTSYEQYF
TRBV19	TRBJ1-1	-	CASSSPGERRSTEAFF
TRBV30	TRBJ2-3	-	CAWSRGQDNTQYF
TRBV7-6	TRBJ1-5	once	CASSLSAGNQPQHF
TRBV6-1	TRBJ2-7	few	CGDRSSYEQYF
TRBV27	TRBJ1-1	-	CASSFSGQGENTEAFF
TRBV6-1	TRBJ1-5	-	CATGREYSNQPQHF
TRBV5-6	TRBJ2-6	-	CASTHSTGGKGGANVLTF
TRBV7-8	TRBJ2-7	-	CASSSLTRNELFAHEQYF
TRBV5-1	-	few	CASSLSGRSSYEQYF
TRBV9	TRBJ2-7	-	CASSASGGFAYEQYF
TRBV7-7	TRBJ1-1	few	CASSRVWNTEAFF
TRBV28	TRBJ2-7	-	CASSLPAGQGPSEQYF